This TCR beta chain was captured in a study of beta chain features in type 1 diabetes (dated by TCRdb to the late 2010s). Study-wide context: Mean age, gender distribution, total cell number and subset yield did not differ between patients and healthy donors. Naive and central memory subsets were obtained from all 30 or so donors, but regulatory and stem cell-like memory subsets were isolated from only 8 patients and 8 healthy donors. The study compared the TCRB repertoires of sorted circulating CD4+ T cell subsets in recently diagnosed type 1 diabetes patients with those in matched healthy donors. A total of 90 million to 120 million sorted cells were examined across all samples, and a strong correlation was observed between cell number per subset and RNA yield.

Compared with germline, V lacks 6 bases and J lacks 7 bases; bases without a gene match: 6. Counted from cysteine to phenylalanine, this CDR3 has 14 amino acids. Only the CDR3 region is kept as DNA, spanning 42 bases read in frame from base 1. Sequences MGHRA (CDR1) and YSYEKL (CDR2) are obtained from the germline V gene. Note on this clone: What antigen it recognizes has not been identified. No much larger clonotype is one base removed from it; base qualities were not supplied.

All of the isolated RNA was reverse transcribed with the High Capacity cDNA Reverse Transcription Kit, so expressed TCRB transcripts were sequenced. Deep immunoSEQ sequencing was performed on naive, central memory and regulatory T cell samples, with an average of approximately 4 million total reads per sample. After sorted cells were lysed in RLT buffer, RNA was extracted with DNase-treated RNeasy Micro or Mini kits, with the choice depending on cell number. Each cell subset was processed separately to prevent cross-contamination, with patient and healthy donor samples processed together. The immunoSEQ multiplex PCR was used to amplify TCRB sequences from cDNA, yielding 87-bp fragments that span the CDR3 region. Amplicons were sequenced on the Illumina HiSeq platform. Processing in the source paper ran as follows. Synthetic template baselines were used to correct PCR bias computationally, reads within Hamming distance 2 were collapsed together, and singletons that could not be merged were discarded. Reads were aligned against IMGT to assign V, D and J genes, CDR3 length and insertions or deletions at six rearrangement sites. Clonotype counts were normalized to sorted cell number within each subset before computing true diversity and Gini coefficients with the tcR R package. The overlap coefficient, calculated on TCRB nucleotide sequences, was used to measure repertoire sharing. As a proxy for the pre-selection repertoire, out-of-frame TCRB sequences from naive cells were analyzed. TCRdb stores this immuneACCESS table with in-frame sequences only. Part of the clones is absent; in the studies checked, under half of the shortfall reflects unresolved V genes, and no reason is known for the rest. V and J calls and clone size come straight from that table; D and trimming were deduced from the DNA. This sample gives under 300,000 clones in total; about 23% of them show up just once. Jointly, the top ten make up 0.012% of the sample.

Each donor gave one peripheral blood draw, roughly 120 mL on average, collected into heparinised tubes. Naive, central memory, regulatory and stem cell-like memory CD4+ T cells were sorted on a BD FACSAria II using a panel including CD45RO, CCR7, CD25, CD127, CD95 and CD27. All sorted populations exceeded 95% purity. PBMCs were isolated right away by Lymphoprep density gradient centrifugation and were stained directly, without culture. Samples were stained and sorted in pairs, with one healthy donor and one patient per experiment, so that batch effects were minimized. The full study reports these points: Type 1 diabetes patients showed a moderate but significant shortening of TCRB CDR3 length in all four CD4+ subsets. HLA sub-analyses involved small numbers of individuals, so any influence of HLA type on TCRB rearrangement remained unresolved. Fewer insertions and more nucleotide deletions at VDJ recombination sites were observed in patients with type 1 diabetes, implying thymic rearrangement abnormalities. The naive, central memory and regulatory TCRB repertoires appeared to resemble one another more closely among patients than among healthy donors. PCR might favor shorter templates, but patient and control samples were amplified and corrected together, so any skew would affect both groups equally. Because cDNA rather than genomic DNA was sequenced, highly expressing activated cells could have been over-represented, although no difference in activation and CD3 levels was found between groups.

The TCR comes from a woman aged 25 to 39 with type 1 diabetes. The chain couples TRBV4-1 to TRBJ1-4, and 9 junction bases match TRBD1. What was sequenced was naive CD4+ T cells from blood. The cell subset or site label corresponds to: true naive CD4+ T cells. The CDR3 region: CASRQDRGSEKLFF. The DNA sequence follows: TGCGCCAGCAGACAGGACAGGGGTAGTGAAAAACTGTTTTTT.